Listed below are T cell receptor beta chains from one sample, sequenced in a study of blood T cells in healthy people across ages. TCRdb re-analysed the 5' RACE reads in MiXCR, keeping a single row per CDR3 protein. Of about 770,000 distinct CDR3 sequences listed, around 45% were seen once; the top ten hold nearly 20%. Sample: blood. The receptors were sampled from a man in his 60s in good health. The CDR3 runs from the conserved cysteine through the conserved F or W. A D gene is named only where the DNA matches it firmly. The size of a clone is reported for some rows only, either as once, few or many, or as a class for expanded clones.

>TRBJ1-2|.|.|TRBV6-5
TGTGCCAGCAGTTACGCACAGGGCGCCGGGGGCTACACCTTC
CASSYAQGAGGYTF
>TRBJ1-2|few|TRBD1|TRBV29-1
TGCAGCGTTGATCACAGGGGGAACTATGGCTACACCTTC
CSVDHRGNYGYTF
>TRBJ2-1|.|TRBD1|TRBV6-5
TGTGCCAGCAGTCCGGCGACAGGGGGGTACAATGAGCAGTTCTTC
CASSPATGGYNEQFF
>TRBJ1-4|.|.|TRBV5-5
TGTGCCAGCAGCCCCACACCAACTAATGAAAAACTGTTTTTT
CASSPTPTNEKLFF
>TRBJ1-1|many|.|TRBV18
TGTGCCAGCTCACCCCGACCCCGTCAGAACACTGAAGCTTTCTTT
CASSPRPRQNTEAFF
>TRBJ2-3|.|.|TRBV9
TGTGCCAGCAGCACGAGCCCCAGAGGGAGCACAGATACGCAGTATTTT
CASSTSPRGSTDTQYF
>TRBJ2-3|.|TRBD1|TRBV5-1
TGCGCCAGCAGCGTCTACCGGGACAGGGGTTCAGATACGCAGTATTTT
CASSVYRDRGSDTQYF
>TRBJ2-1|few|TRBD2|TRBV12-3/TRBV12-4
TGTGCCAGCAGTCCCCCCGGACTAGCGGGGATAAATGAGCAGTTCTTC
CASSPPGLAGINEQFF
>TRBJ2-7|many|.|TRBV15
TGTGCCACCAGCTCATCCCCAGGGCTCTACGAGCAGTACTTC
CATSSSPGLYEQYF
>TRBJ2-1|.|TRBD2|TRBV28
TGTGCCAGCAGTTCACAAAGCGGGGGCACCATTGGGCAGTTCTTC
CASSSQSGGTIGQFF
>TRBJ2-7|.|.|TRBV7-9
TGTGCCAGCAGCTTACTATCCGGAGGTTACGAGCAGTACTTC
CASSLLSGGYEQYF
>TRBJ2-6|few|.|TRBV14
TGTGCCAGCAGCGACGCTGGGGCCAACGTCCTGACTTTC
CASSDAGANVLTF
>TRBJ2-4|.|.|TRBV20-1
TGCAGTGCTAGTGACTCGCTAGCCAAAAACATTCAGTACTTC
CSASDSLAKNIQYF
>TRBJ2-1|.|.|TRBV5-1
TGCGCCAGCAGCTGGGGGCAGGGAATCTCAGAGACCCAGTTCTTC
CASSWGQGISETQFF
>TRBJ2-1|.|.|TRBV7-9
TGTGCCAGCAGCCTCATGTACAATGAGCAGTTCTTC
CASSLMYNEQFF
>TRBJ2-1|.|TRBD2|TRBV6-5
TGTGCCAGCAGAATCGGGACTAGGGTCTCCCACAATGAGCAGTTCTTC
CASRIGTRVSHNEQFF
>TRBJ1-2|.|.|TRBV6-5
TGTGCCAGCAGTTACGGGGGAATTAACTATGGCTACACCTTC
CASSYGGINYGYTF
>TRBJ2-5|few|.|TRBV11-2
TGTGCCAGCAGCTTAACTTGGGCCCCGGTCCAAGAGACCCAGTACTTC
CASSLTWAPVQETQYF
>TRBJ2-1|few|.|TRBV3-1
TGTGCCAGCAGCCAACGGGCTAGCTCCTACAATGAGCAGTTCTTC
CASSQRASSYNEQFF
>TRBJ2-1|few|TRBD1|TRBV20-1
TGCAGTGCCCGCCGGGACAGGGCCTTCTATGAGCAGTTCTTC
CSARRDRAFYEQFF
>TRBJ2-7|few|.|TRBV5-1
TGCGCCAGCAGCGGGGACTTTCGCTCCTACGAGCAGTACTTC
CASSGDFRSYEQYF
>TRBJ1-2|.|.|TRBV30
TGTGCCTGGAGTTCTCAAGACTATGGCTACACCTTC
CAWSSQDYGYTF
>TRBJ2-7|.|.|TRBV7-2
TGTGCCAGCACCTACCTCCGACAGGGAGGCTCCTGCGAGCAGTACTTC
CASTYLRQGGSCEQYF
>TRBJ2-1|few|.|TRBV20-1
TGCAGTGCTAGAGGTGCAGGCGTTTACAATGAGCAGTTCTTC
CSARGAGVYNEQFF
>TRBJ2-7|.|.|TRBV19
TGTGCCAGCTCACGGACATCGCCTCCCGAGCAGTACTTC
CASSRTSPPEQYF
>TRBJ1-1|.|.|TRBV6-6
TGTGCCAGCAGTGGACTGACTCCGCCTCTTGAAGCTTTCTTT
CASSGLTPPLEAFF
>TRBJ2-3|.|.|TRBV12-3/TRBV12-4
TGTGCCAGCAGTCATGAACAAGATACGCAGTATTTT
CASSHEQDTQYF
>TRBJ2-3|.|TRBD2|TRBV7-2
TGTGCCAGCAGCTTAAGAGGCCTGCGGGGGGGCCGGTTCGGGACAGATACGCAGTATTTT
CASSLRGLRGGRFGTDTQYF
>TRBJ1-6|few|.|TRBV20-1
TGCAGTGCTAGAGAAGGTCCTTCACCCCTCCACTTT
CSAREGPSPLHF
>TRBJ2-3|few|TRBD1|TRBV10-3
TGTGCCAGCGGGACAGGGGGAACGACAGATACGCAGTATTTT
CASGTGGTTDTQYF
>TRBJ2-5|many|TRBD1|TRBV18
TGTGCCAGCTCACCCAGGGACAGAGAAGAGACCCAGTACTTC
CASSPRDREETQYF
>TRBJ2-7|few|.|TRBV10-2
TGCGCCAGCAGTATTCAGAGAGACGAGCAGTACTTC
CASSIQRDEQYF
>TRBJ1-1|.|.|TRBV7-8
TGTGCCAGCAGTCACAGGGTTGGAAACACTGAAGCTTTCTTT
CASSHRVGNTEAFF
>TRBJ2-7|.|.|TRBV2
TGTGCCAGCAGTGGGGGCCAGAACCCTTCCTACGAGCAGTACTTC
CASSGGQNPSYEQYF
>TRBJ2-2|.|.|TRBV20-1
TGCAGTGCTAGAGCAACAGGGTCCAAGAACACCGGGGAGCTGTTTTTT
CSARATGSKNTGELFF
>TRBJ2-5|.|TRBD2|TRBV29-1
TGCAGCGTTGAGTCCAGCGGGGTGTACCAAGAGACCCAGTACTTC
CSVESSGVYQETQYF
>TRBJ1-6|.|TRBD1|TRBV7-2
TGTGCCAGCAGCCCGGTGGTAGGACAGGGAACCTCACCCCTCCACTTT
CASSPVVGQGTSPLHF
>TRBJ1-5|.|.|TRBV12-3/TRBV12-4
TGTGCCAGCAGTCTACACACGGGCAATCAGCCCCAGCATTTT
CASSLHTGNQPQHF
>TRBJ1-5|.|.|TRBV29-1
TGCAGCGTTGCCTACGGAACCGGGACAACGGGACAGCCCCAGCATTTT
CSVAYGTGTTGQPQHF
>TRBJ2-1|many|TRBD1|TRBV6-2/TRBV6-3
TGTGCCAGCAGACTTGACAGGGGGCGTCGCAATGAGCAGTTCTTC
CASRLDRGRRNEQFF
>TRBJ2-7|.|.|TRBV4-1
TGCGCCAGCAGCCAAGATGATCAGGACAGCTCCTACGAGCAGTACTTC
CASSQDDQDSSYEQYF
>TRBJ1-6|.|TRBD1|TRBV29-1
TGCAGCGTTTTTAAACAGGGGGCTAGCTCCTATAATTCACCCCTCCACTTT
CSVFKQGASSYNSPLHF
>TRBJ1-5|.|.|TRBV20-1
TGCAGTGCTCAAACTATGGGGGGCGATCAGCCCCAGCATTTT
CSAQTMGGDQPQHF
>TRBJ2-2|few|.|TRBV25-1
TGTGCCAGCAGTGGGCGTGGTTGGGAGCTGTTTTTT
CASSGRGWELFF
>TRBJ1-1|few|TRBD1|TRBV6-2/TRBV6-3
TGTGCCAGCAGTCAAGACAGGGTGAACACTGAAGCTTTCTTT
CASSQDRVNTEAFF
>TRBJ2-1|.|TRBD1|TRBV11-1
TGTGCCAGCAGCGAATTCCTTAGGGACAGGGGGCATGAACAGTTCTTC
CASSEFLRDRGHEQFF
>TRBJ2-1|.|.|TRBV12-3/TRBV12-4
TGTGCCAGCAGTTTAAAGGGTGGGATAATCAATGAGCAGTTCTTC
CASSLKGGIINEQFF
>TRBJ2-2|.|TRBD1|TRBV11-1
TGTGCCAGCCGGGGCGGACAGGGGGCCGGGGAGCTGTTTTTT
CASRGGQGAGELFF
>TRBJ2-3|few|TRBD1|TRBV6-2/TRBV6-3
TGTGCTGTGGACAGGGGGGATACGCAGTATTTT
CAVDRGDTQYF
>TRBJ2-1|once|TRBD1|TRBV5-1
TGCGCCAGCAGCACAGGGACAGGGCTTGAGCAGTTCTTC
CASSTGTGLEQFF
>TRBJ2-7|.|.|TRBV3-1
TGTGCCAGCAGCCCGGACCCAAGCTTCGGGGCGGCGGGCGAGCAGTACTTC
CASSPDPSFGAAGEQYF